Listed below are T cell receptor beta chains from one sample, sequenced in a study of T cell changes during pregnancy in multiple sclerosis. The assay was immunoSEQ multiplex PCR, and TCRdb's table has in-frame clones only and misses some. The sample lists approximately 70,000 clones; 90% to 95% were seen once. This specimen consisted of peripheral blood, obtained in the second trimester of pregnancy. The receptors were gathered from a female donor in good health, enrolled as a control in a pregnancy study. Both conserved end residues are part of each CDR3. The D gene is left open where the match is weak. Part of the rows lack a size; the others show once, few, many or a class for expanded clones.

d_gene	abundance	v_gene	j_gene	CDR3aa	CDR3nt
TRBD2	-	TRBV5-1	TRBJ2-2	CASSQLAGNTGELFF	TGCGCCAGCAGCCAACTAGCGGGAAACACCGGGGAGCTGTTTTTT
-	-	TRBV27	TRBJ1-5	CASSPINQPQHF	TGTGCCAGCAGCCCAATCAATCAGCCCCAGCATTTT
-	-	TRBV29-1	TRBJ2-5	CSVVGLPNQETQYF	TGCAGCGTCGTCGGACTACCTAACCAAGAGACCCAGTACTTC
-	few	TRBV5-6	TRBJ1-4	CASSLASGEKLFF	TGTGCCAGCAGCTTGGCCTCGGGTGAAAAACTGTTTTTT
TRBD1	-	TRBV7-9	TRBJ2-5	CASSLSGTGKETQYF	TGTGCCAGCAGCTTAAGCGGGACAGGGAAAGAGACCCAGTACTTC
TRBD1	once	TRBV2	TRBJ2-7	CASSEGDRFYEQYF	TGTGCCAGCAGTGAGGGGGACAGATTCTACGAGCAGTACTTC
TRBD2	-	TRBV7-8	TRBJ2-1	CASSPIAGGGGEQFF	TGTGCCAGCAGCCCAATCGCGGGAGGGGGCGGTGAGCAGTTCTTC
TRBD1	-	TRBV5-4	TRBJ2-3	CASSRPWGQGDTDTQYF	TGTGCCAGCAGCCGCCCGTGGGGGCAGGGGGACACAGATACGCAGTATTTT
-	-	TRBV5-1	TRBJ1-2	CASSLESGNYGYTF	TGCGCCAGCAGCTTGGAGTCGGGGAACTATGGCTACACCTTC
-	-	TRBV28	TRBJ1-5	CASSLRGYSNQPQHF	TGTGCCAGCAGTTTAAGGGGTTATAGCAATCAGCCCCAGCATTTT
-	-	TRBV28	TRBJ2-1	CASSPSTHRYNEQFF	TGTGCCAGCAGTCCGTCAACGCACAGGTACAATGAGCAGTTCTTC
-	-	TRBV5-6	TRBJ1-1	CASSYLRGNTEAFF	TGTGCCAGCAGTTACCTCAGGGGGAACACTGAAGCTTTCTTT
-	-	TRBV25-1	TRBJ1-1	CASSERGSEAFF	TGTGCCAGCAGTGAAAGGGGTTCTGAAGCTTTCTTT
-	-	TRBV10-3	TRBJ2-1	CAISDPRDRSYNEQFF	TGTGCCATCAGTGACCCCAGGGATCGCTCCTACAATGAGCAGTTCTTC